This TCR beta chain came from a study of cytomegalovirus exposure and HLA in healthy donors. TCRdb keeps only in-frame clones here, not all; method: immunoSEQ multiplex PCR. Of approximately 150,000 clones listed, roughly 84% are singletons. Regarding the study as a whole: Subsequent analysis of the 110 or so validation repertoires found a tendency for first-cohort TCR clusters to co-occur.

Separate from the roughly 700-subject first cohort was the approximately 120-subject validation cohort, to which the donors belonged. A note on this clone: Its antigen is not identified.

CDR3 length: 14 residues. Germline assignment: CDR1 GTSNPN and CDR2 SVGIG (reference sequence). Trimming shortened V by 2 bases and J by 5 bases, and 15 bases separated the two germline ends. The sequenced sample consisted of PBMCs. This chain connects TRBV30 to TRBJ1-1, with a possible D match to TRBD1 (6 bases). The sequence was collected from a young man in good health and CMV-seropositive. The CDR3 reads CAWSPDRSRTEAFF. CDR3 nucleotides: TGTGCCTGGAGTCCCGACAGGTCGAGAACTGAAGCTTTCTTT.